The 4 T cell receptor beta chains listed next were all sequenced from one sample in a study of shared clonotypes between healthy human individuals (TCRdb year 2020). Library generation was performed with the immunoSEQ multiplex PCR assay. This immuneACCESS table, as held by TCRdb, lists in-frame sequences with V and J called but not all clones. Of the missing ones, under half trace to an unresolved V gene in checked studies; the others have no known cause. The sample table holds roughly 2.5 million clones, of which approximately 90% were seen once. The ten top clones hold more than 0.12% of the sample. Source material: naive CD4+ T cells sorted from blood. The cell subset or site label here, explained by the study, means: CD45RA+ positively selected. All receptors derive from a man between 18 and 29 years old in good health.

The V and J genes are TRBV11-2 and TRBJ2-2; 9 positions match TRBD2. The CDR3 covers 16 residues. The germline CDR1 and CDR2 sequences are SGHAT and FQNNGV. J gave up 4 bases and V 5 bases, and 8 bases lay outside the gene matches. CDR3 bases: TGTGCCAGCAGCATATTAGCGGGAGCGGCCACCGGGGAGCTGTTTTTT. As protein: CASSILAGAATGELFF.

The genes are TRBV5-1 and TRBJ2-7; 10 nucleotides agree with TRBD1. The germline gives CDR1 SGHRS, CDR2 YFSETQ. After removal of 3 bases from V and 4 bases from J, the junction contained 4 bases not matched to a gene. CDR3 length: 14 residues. CDR3 sequence (DNA): TGCGCCAGCAGCTCGCGACAGGGGGCATACGAGCAGTACTTC. As protein: CASSSRQGAYEQYF.

The chain has TRBV7-2 and TRBJ1-5, with D perhaps TRBD1 (5 bases). Trimming shortened V by 1 base and J by 7 bases, and 14 bases separated the two germline ends. Germline V gene data show CDR1 as SGHTA and CDR2 as FQGNSA. There are 15 residues in the CDR3. This chain's CDR3 is CASSLDPPRGQPQHF. In DNA, the CDR3 is TGTGCCAGCAGCTTAGATCCCCCAAGGGGACAGCCCCAGCATTTT.

For this clone: Distinct nucleotide sequences in the sample also encode this CDR3. V is TRBV7-2 and J is TRBJ2-7; D may be TRBD2 (5 bases). CDR1 and CDR2 (germline): SGHTA, FQGNSA. The CDR3 spans 14 residues. V lost 5 bases and J lost 4, with 15 bases in between. Here the CDR3 DNA reads TGTGCCAGCAGCCCGTCCCCTGGAGGATACGAGCAGTACTTC. As protein: CASSPSPGGYEQYF.